These 23 T cell receptor beta chains originate from one sample sequenced in a study of T cell responses to AZD1222 COVID-19 vaccine. Produced via immunoSEQ multiplex PCR; TCRdb's table is partial and in-frame only. The table includes nearly 35,000 clones, roughly 74% detected once. The sequences come from peripheral blood, collected 28 days after the second AZD1222 dose. These receptors were collected from an adult who received the AZD1222 COVID-19 vaccine.

The chain couples TRBV11-2 to TRBJ2-3, with 9 bases matching TRBD1. The CDR3 totals 17 residues. The germline V gene encodes CDR1 SGHAT and CDR2 FQNNGV. The J segment lost 0 bases and the V segment lost 1 base, leaving 5 bases of the junction unmatched. The DNA for the CDR3 is TGTGCCAGCAGCTTAGCCCCCGGACAGGGGAGCACAGATACGCAGTATTTT. Protein product: CASSLAPGQGSTDTQYF.

The chain couples TRBV5-4 to TRBJ2-3; TRBD2 agrees at 8 bases. Per germline, CDR1 SGHNT and CDR2 YYREEE (reference sequence). Germline trimming cut 5 bases from V and 6 bases from J; bases unmatched to any gene: 14. The CDR3 covers 16 residues. This CDR3 is CASSLPNRGGHDTQYF. In nucleotides, the CDR3 is TGTGCCAGCAGTCTTCCAAATCGGGGGGGCCACGATACGCAGTATTTT. The full variable domain, its missing parts supplied by reference TRBV5-4 and TRBJ2-3, is ETGVTQSPTHLIKTRGQQVTLRCSSQSGHNTVSWYQQALGQGPQFIFQYYREEENGRGNFPPRFSGLQFPNYSSELNVNALELDDSALYLCASSLPNRGGHDTQYFGPGTRLTVL.

The DNA for the CDR3 is TGTGCCAGCAGCCGGAATACGGGGGACTTGGGAGCTTTCTTT. This encodes CASSRNTGDLGAFF. This rearrangement joins TRBV7-9 to TRBJ1-1; tentatively, D is TRBD1 (5 bases). The CDR3 consists of 14 residues. Germline-derived CDR1 and CDR2 are SEHNR and FQNEAQ (reference sequence). Trimming took off 5 bases at V and 10 bases at J, with 20 bases between the two ends.

The chain combines TRBV5-1 with TRBJ1-2, with D possibly matching TRBD1 (6 bases). With 4 bases removed from V and 3 bases from J, the gap between germline ends came to 19 bases. This CDR3 has 16 amino acids. Germline lookup yields CDR1 SGHRS and CDR2 YFSETQ. In DNA, the CDR3 is TGCGCCAGCAGCCCTGACCTTACAGGGACCCACTATGGCTACACCTTC. It specifies CASSPDLTGTHYGYTF.

The chain joins TRBV5-4 to TRBJ1-3; the D gene is possibly TRBD1 (5 bases). This CDR3 region has 14 residues. CDR1 and CDR2 (germline): SGHNT, YYREEE (reference sequence). V dropped 1 base and J dropped 0 bases, with 5 bases sitting between them. CDR3 in DNA: TGTGCCAGCAGCTTGACAGGCTCTGGAAACACCATATATTTT. Translated: CASSLTGSGNTIYF.

In the case of this clone: One end of the junction is discordant with germline, which a read error may explain. This rearrangement joins TRBV5-1 to TRBJ2-1; 8 positions agree with TRBD1. The CDR3 extends over 15 amino acids. In germline, CDR1 is SGHRS, CDR2 YFSETQ. CDR3 sequence reads: CTSSLQGETYNEQFF. In DNA form, the CDR3 reads TGCACCAGCAGCTTACAGGGGGAGACCTACAATGAGCAGTTCTTC.

V usage is TRBV5-6 and J usage is TRBJ1-2, with D unresolved. Germline V gene sequence: CDR1 SGHDT, CDR2 YYEEEE. The V end was cut by 2 bases, the J end by 0 bases, with 5 bases between. The CDR3 loop spans 13 amino acids. CDR3 in DNA: TGTGCCAGCAGCTTTACAGCTAACTATGGCTACACCTTC. It translates to CASSFTANYGYTF. Supplemented by reference TRBV5-6 and TRBJ1-2, the full variable domain reads DAGVTQSPTHLIKTRGQQVTLRCSPKSGHDTVSWYQQALGQGPQFIFQYYEEEERQRGNFPDRFSGHQFPNYSSELNVNALLLGDSALYLCASSFTANYGYTFGSGTRLTVV.

The J gene is TRBJ2-5, the V gene TRBV5-4; D perhaps matches TRBD1 (5 bases). This CDR3 spans 14 amino acids. Trimming removed 1 base at V and 11 bases at J, with 18 bases between. Per germline, CDR1 SGHNT and CDR2 YYREEE (reference sequence). The CDR3 sequence is CASSLYKDPAGQYF. The DNA of the CDR3 is TGTGCCAGCAGCTTGTATAAGGACCCAGCAGGGCAGTACTTC.

As to this clone: The same CDR3 is also encoded by other DNA sequences in this sample. The genes are TRBV4-2 and TRBJ2-6, with a weak D call TRBD1 (5 bases). V was clipped by 0 bases and J by 2 bases, with 8 bases between them. Germline V gene sequence: CDR1 LGHNA, CDR2 YNFKEQ. This CDR3 has 16 residues. The CDR3 protein is CASSQESGTGANVLTF. The CDR3, as DNA: TGTGCCAGCAGCCAAGAGTCAGGGACTGGGGCCAACGTCCTGACTTTC.

The gene calls are TRBV4-2 and TRBJ2-1; unclear D gene. V was clipped by 0 bases and J by 2 bases, with 2 bases between them. CDR1 and CDR2 (germline): LGHNA, YNFKEQ. The CDR3 is made up of 13 amino acids. CDR3 coding DNA: TGTGCCAGCAGCCAAGATGCCTACAATGAGCAGTTCTTC. This sequence encodes CASSQDAYNEQFF.

The rearrangement joins TRBV12-3 or TRBV12-4 to TRBJ1-5; no definite D call. V was clipped by 2 bases and J by 5 bases, with 7 bases between them. The CDR3 is 13 residues long. The CDR3 DNA follows: TGTGCCAGCAGTTTACGCCTGGATCAGCCCCAGCATTTT. Translating gives CASSLRLDQPQHF.

The chain employs TRBV24-1 and TRBJ1-4; the D gene is possibly TRBD1 (5 bases). Germline-derived CDR1 and CDR2 are KGHDR and SFDVKD. V gave up 1 base and J gave up 5 bases, with 10 bases separating them. This CDR3 is 15 amino acids long. The CDR3 here is CATSDLGRENEKLFF. CDR3 sequence (DNA): TGTGCCACCAGTGATTTAGGCAGGGAGAATGAAAAACTGTTTTTT.

The sample holds a few counts of this clone. This chain uses TRBV19 with TRBJ1-6; 8 bases are shared with TRBD1. V dropped 5 bases and J dropped 8; count of bases not matched to a gene: 11. Germline assignment: CDR1 LNHDA and CDR2 SQIVND (reference sequence). This CDR3 spans 16 amino acids. The CDR3 is CASSDPGGARYSPLHF. The DNA for the CDR3 is TGTGCCAGTAGTGATCCAGGGGGCGCAAGGTATTCACCCCTCCACTTT.

In this sample, this clone turned up a few times. This chain joins TRBV10-3 and TRBJ2-3; 7 nucleotides match TRBD2. Germline V gene sequence: CDR1 ENHRY, CDR2 SYGVKD. V gave up 6 bases and J gave up 1 base; unmatched junction bases: 7. The CDR3 sequence is 15 residues long. The DNA of the CDR3 is TGTGCCATCAGCGACTCACGGGGGGGCACAGATACGCAGTATTTT. As protein: CAISDSRGGTDTQYF.

The chain uses TRBV12-3 or TRBV12-4 and TRBJ1-3; the D gene is possibly TRBD1 (6 bases). This CDR3 is 13 amino acids long. V shed 7 bases and J shed 5 bases, with 12 bases lying between them. The CDR3, as DNA: TGTGCCAGCACCGGGACACTAAGAAACACCATATATTTT. This gives the protein CASTGTLRNTIYF.

This clone was found a few times. DNA for the CDR3: TGTGCCAGCAGCTTGGTGCTGGGAGACATTCAGTACTTC. This sequence encodes CASSLVLGDIQYF. The rearrangement joins TRBV5-6 to TRBJ2-4, with D possibly TRBD2 on 5 matching bases. The CDR3 totals 13 residues. Per germline, CDR1 SGHDT and CDR2 YYEEEE. The V gene lost 0 bases and the J gene lost 8 bases, with 9 bases spanning the gap. Using reference TRBV5-6 and TRBJ2-4 for the parts outside the CDR3, the full variable domain is DAGVTQSPTHLIKTRGQQVTLRCSPKSGHDTVSWYQQALGQGPQFIFQYYEEEERQRGNFPDRFSGHQFPNYSSELNVNALLLGDSALYLCASSLVLGDIQYFGAGTRLSVL.

The CDR3 coding sequence is TGTGCCAGCAGCTTATTTATGTCGGGGAACACCGGGGAGCTGTTTTTT. It encodes CASSLFMSGNTGELFF. The chain combines TRBV7-2 with TRBJ2-2; D call uncertain. Germline values: CDR1 SGHTA, CDR2 FQGNSA. CDR3 size: 16 residues. With 2 bases removed from V and 1 base from J, the gap between germline ends came to 11 bases.

This clone was seen only a few times. V usage is TRBV18 and J usage is TRBJ2-5; possibly TRBD2 for D (6 bases). The CDR3 covers 16 residues. From germline, CDR1 is KGHSH and CDR2 LQKENI. Trimming removed 0 bases at V and 2 bases at J, with 13 bases between. The CDR3 spells CASSPPAGGAQETQYF. The CDR3 DNA follows: TGTGCCAGCTCACCACCTGCGGGCGGGGCGCAAGAGACCCAGTACTTC.

The chain employs TRBV24-1 and TRBJ2-1; 12 bases agree with TRBD2. The CDR3 is 20 residues long. Germline trimming cut 1 base from V and 8 bases from J; bases unmatched to any gene: 17. Germline V gene lookup returns CDR1 KGHDR and CDR2 SFDVKD. The CDR3 region has the DNA TGTGCCACCAGTGATTTCCTGGGACTAGCGGGTGGAAGGGCCGTTCATGAGCAGTTCTTC. It is translated as CATSDFLGLAGGRAVHEQFF.

A single count supports this clone. V and J are TRBV7-2 and TRBJ1-1, with a weak D call TRBD1 (5 bases). This CDR3 is 15 amino acids long. The V gene lost 4 bases and the J gene lost 1 base, with 13 bases spanning the gap. CDR1 and CDR2 (germline): SGHTA, FQGNSA. The CDR3 coding sequence is TGTGCCAGCAGCTCCCGCGGGGCAGGGAACACTGAAGCTTTCTTT. It codes for CASSSRGAGNTEAFF.

J is TRBJ1-1 and V is TRBV12-3 or TRBV12-4; the match to TRBD1 covers 7 bases. V lost 5 bases to trimming and J lost 8 bases; unmatched junction nucleotides: 2. This CDR3 region has 11 residues. In DNA, the CDR3 is TGTGCCAGCAGTGGGACAGAAGAAGCTTTCTTT. As protein: CASSGTEEAFF.

This chain links TRBV19 with TRBJ1-1; D is unresolved. The CDR3 has 13 residues. Germline values: CDR1 LNHDA, CDR2 SQIVND (reference sequence). The germline V and J ends were trimmed by 5 bases and 2 bases, with 9 bases remaining between them. DNA for the CDR3: TGTGCCAGTAGTTTGATCATAAACACTGAAGCTTTCTTT. Translation gives CASSLIINTEAFF.

The chain joins TRBV28 to TRBJ1-1; TRBD1 is a possible D gene (6 bases). The germline V and J ends were trimmed by 4 bases and 3 bases, with 12 bases remaining between them. CDR3 length: 14 amino acids. From germline, CDR1 is MDHEN and CDR2 SYDVKM. DNA of the CDR3: TGTGCCAGCAGTTCTACCCACAGGGACACTGAAGCTTTCTTT. Its translation is CASSSTHRDTEAFF.